These T cell receptor beta chains were read from a single sample in a study of cytomegalovirus exposure and HLA in healthy donors. The repertoire was sequenced with immunoSEQ multiplex PCR; TCRdb's copy has only in-frame clones and lacks some. The sample lists around 150,000 clones, approximately 85% occurring once. The sequencing input was PBMCs. Source of these receptors: a woman between 45 and 60 years old in good health and CMV-seropositive. Both conserved end residues are part of each CDR3. A D gene is named only where the DNA matches it firmly. The size field is filled for only some rows; it gives once, few, many or a size class.

-	15	TRBV18	TRBJ2-3	TRBD1	TGTGCCAGCTCACGGACAGGCAGCTTCACAGATACGCAGTATTTT	CASSRTGSFTDTQYF
-	16	TRBV15	TRBJ2-7	-	TGTGCCACCAGCAGAGATCTTTCGGGACAAGGTTACGAGCAGTACTTC	CATSRDLSGQGYEQYF
-	12	TRBV4-3	TRBJ1-2	-	TGCGCCAGGACGACTTGTAACTATGGCTACACCTTC	CARTTCNYGYTF
once	14	TRBV6-1	TRBJ1-1	TRBD1	TGTGCCAGCAGGAGGACAGGGAGAGACACTGAAGCTTTCTTT	CASRRTGRDTEAFF
-	14	TRBV28	TRBJ2-7	TRBD1	TGTGCCAGCAGTTCCCCGGGACAGGGCCACGAGCAGTACTTC	CASSSPGQGHEQYF
-	16	TRBV27	TRBJ2-2	-	TGTGCCAGCAGTTTTCTGGCAGACTTCGACACCGGGGAGCTGTTTTTT	CASSFLADFDTGELFF
-	16	TRBV7-2	TRBJ1-5	TRBD1	TGTGCCAGCAGCCCCGGGACAGGGTATAGCAATCAGCCCCAGCATTTT	CASSPGTGYSNQPQHF
-	15	TRBV2	TRBJ2-3	TRBD2	TGTGCTCTTCTAACCCTGCTAGCGGGGGGGCCAACGCAGTATTTT	CALLTLLAGGPTQYF
-	13	TRBV30	TRBJ2-1	-	TGTGCCTGGAGACAGCAGTCCTACAATGAGCAGTTCTTC	CAWRQQSYNEQFF
-	13	TRBV19	TRBJ1-1	-	TGTGCCAGTAGTACAGTTATGAACACTGAAGCTTTCTTT	CASSTVMNTEAFF
-	13	TRBV9	TRBJ1-2	TRBD1	TGTGCCAGCAGAGACAGGGTCTCCTTTGGCTGCACCTTC	CASRDRVSFGCTF
-	13	TRBV11-3	TRBJ1-1	-	TGTGCCAGCAGCCAGGGGCCCTACACTGAAGCTTTCTTT	CASSQGPYTEAFF
-	17	TRBV5-1	TRBJ2-5	TRBD2	TGCGCCAGCAGCTTGGCTAGCGGGGGCCTGTACCAAGAGACCCAGTACTTC	CASSLASGGLYQETQYF
-	12	TRBV30	TRBJ1-1	-	TGTGCCTGGAGTAAATGGCCCACTGAAGCTTTCTTT	CAWSKWPTEAFF
-	15	TRBV15	TRBJ2-7	TRBD1	TGTGCCACCAGCAGACTAGGACAGGTTCTCTACGAGCAGTACTTC	CATSRLGQVLYEQYF
-	15	TRBV5-4	TRBJ1-6	TRBD1	TGTGCCAGCAGCTTGGATACAGGGGGGAATTCACCCCTCCACTTT	CASSLDTGGNSPLHF
-	16	TRBV5-8	TRBJ2-1	TRBD2	TGTGCCAGCAGCTTGGAGACTAGCGGGGGGTACAATGAGCAGTTCTTC	CASSLETSGGYNEQFF
once	14	TRBV27	TRBJ1-4	-	TGTGCCAGCAGCCATCACGGGTCTAATGAAAAACTGTTTTTT	CASSHHGSNEKLFF
-	14	TRBV2	TRBJ2-7	-	TGTGCCAGCAGTGAAGCCTCCGCGTCCTACGAGCAGTACTTC	CASSEASASYEQYF
-	14	TRBV5-5	TRBJ2-1	TRBD1	TGTGCCAGCAGCACCGGGACAGGGGTGGATGAGCAGTTCTTC	CASSTGTGVDEQFF
-	17	TRBV18	TRBJ2-3	-	TGTGCCAGCTCACCTCCCTTGGGGCAGGGAAACACAGATACGCAGTATTTT	CASSPPLGQGNTDTQYF
-	16	TRBV2	TRBJ2-7	TRBD1	TGTGCCAGCATCTACGCCGGTGGACAGGGGGCCTACGAGCAGTACTTC	CASIYAGGQGAYEQYF
few	15	TRBV9	TRBJ2-7	-	TGTGCCAGCAGCGTATCAGGGGACCCCTCCTACGAGCAGTACTTC	CASSVSGDPSYEQYF
few	13	TRBV7-2	TRBJ1-2	-	TGTGCCAGCAGCTTGGGGGGGCTGTATGGCTACACCTTC	CASSLGGLYGYTF
-	15	TRBV7-2	TRBJ2-7	TRBD2	TGTGCCAGCAGCTTAAGCGGGGGAAGCTCCTACGAGCAGTACTTC	CASSLSGGSSYEQYF
-	15	TRBV27	TRBJ2-7	TRBD2	TGTGCCAGCAGTTTCTCGACTAGCGGGAGAGGCGAGCAGTACTTC	CASSFSTSGRGEQYF
few	12	TRBV9	TRBJ1-3	-	TGTGCCAGCGGCAGGGATGGAAACACCATATATTTT	CASGRDGNTIYF
few	13	TRBV14	TRBJ1-4	-	TGTGCCAGCAGCCAAGGTCTTCGGGAAAAACTGTTTTTT	CASSQGLREKLFF
-	15	TRBV4-1	TRBJ1-1	TRBD1	TGCGCCAGCAGCCGCATACAGGGGACGAACACTGAAGCTTTCTTT	CASSRIQGTNTEAFF
-	16	TRBV7-2	TRBJ1-3	-	TGTGCCAGCAGCTTAGGCCCCACAGTCTCTGGAAACACCATATATTTT	CASSLGPTVSGNTIYF
once	16	TRBV11-3	TRBJ2-2	TRBD1	TGTGCCAGCAGCCCGGGACAGGGGTCGAACACCGGGGAGCTGTTTTTT	CASSPGQGSNTGELFF
-	13	TRBV5-4	TRBJ1-4	-	TGTGCCAGCAGCTTCGCAGGGCGAGAAAAACTGTTTTTT	CASSFAGREKLFF
-	16	TRBV7-9	TRBJ2-2	-	TGTGCCAGCAGCTTCAGGGTCCTCCCGAACACCGGGGAGCTGTTTTTT	CASSFRVLPNTGELFF
-	15	TRBV14	TRBJ1-1	-	TGTGCCAGCAGCAAGCACGCGATTGCAGGCACTGAAGCTTTCTTT	CASSKHAIAGTEAFF
few	11	TRBV30	TRBJ1-2	-	TGTGCCTGGGGTGACGGACTGCAGAGCACCTTC	CAWGDGLQSTF
few	16	TRBV7-9	TRBJ1-1	TRBD1	TGTGCCAGCAGCTTTTTAGGGGGCAGGGGGAACACTGAAGCTTTCTTT	CASSFLGGRGNTEAFF
once	13	TRBV19	TRBJ2-1	-	TGTGCCAGTAGTATGGCGAGGTCATATGAGCAGTTCTTC	CASSMARSYEQFF
-	14	TRBV6-1	TRBJ2-7	-	TGTGCCAGCAGTGAAGACAGGGCCCTCTACGAGCAGTACTTC	CASSEDRALYEQYF
few	15	TRBV5-1	TRBJ2-7	-	TGCGCCAGCAGCTTTGGAGGAGAAGTTCCTTACGAGCAGTACTTC	CASSFGGEVPYEQYF
-	14	TRBV27	TRBJ2-5	TRBD1	TGTGCCAGCAGTTCTTGGACAGGATCGGAGACCCAGTACTTC	CASSSWTGSETQYF
-	15	TRBV5-4	TRBJ2-1	-	TGTGCCAGCAGCTTGGTTTTGCGAGAGGACAATGAGCAGTTCTTC	CASSLVLREDNEQFF
-	14	TRBV5-1	TRBJ1-2	TRBD1	TGCGCCAGCAGCGTACAGGGGGCCCCTTATGGCTACACCTTC	CASSVQGAPYGYTF
-	18	TRBV5-1	TRBJ2-3	-	TGCGCCAGCAGCTTGGCCGGGGTTCGGGGTATTAGGACAGATACGCAGTATTTT	CASSLAGVRGIRTDTQYF
-	13	TRBV7-9	TRBJ2-7	-	TGTGCCAGCGGAGACAGGGACTCATACGAGCAGTACTTC	CASGDRDSYEQYF
-	14	TRBV6-1	TRBJ1-3	-	TGTGCCAGCAGTGCAGAAGTTGCTGGAAACACCATATATTTT	CASSAEVAGNTIYF
-	17	TRBV6-9	TRBJ2-7	TRBD1	TGTGCCAGGAGAACCGAACAGACAGGGAGAATGGACTACGAGCAGTACTTC	CARRTEQTGRMDYEQYF
-	14	TRBV7-8	TRBJ1-3	-	TGTGCCAGCACCGACAGTTACTCTGGAAACACCATATATTTT	CASTDSYSGNTIYF
-	16	TRBV5-1	TRBJ1-6	TRBD1	TGCGCCAGCAGCCGAGGGGACAGGGTCAATAATTCACCCCTCCACTTT	CASSRGDRVNNSPLHF